These 27 T cell receptor beta chains share one sample of origin, sequenced in a study of shared clonotypes between healthy human individuals. Terminally differentiated effector memory CD45RA+ cells were left out of the naive CD8 fraction, which was CD45RO-negative and positively selected for CCR7. TCRdb's table, derived via immunoSEQ multiplex PCR, lists solely in-frame clones and lacks some. Among about 1,800,000 clones, roughly 95% were seen once, and the ten largest hold less than 1.5%. Sequenced material: naive CD8+ T cells sorted from blood. Source of these receptors: a man aged 18 to 30 in good health.

This rearrangement joins TRBV4-1 to TRBJ2-5; TRBD2 matches at 12 bases. This CDR3 region has 16 residues. CDR1 is MGHRA and CDR2 is YSYEKL in the germline V gene. Trimming cost V 1 base and J 4 bases; bases outside gene matches: 4. CDR3 protein: CASSQGLAGVIETQYF. The DNA for the CDR3 is TGCGCCAGCAGCCAAGGACTAGCGGGAGTGATAGAGACCCAGTACTTC.

This chain uses TRBV27 with TRBJ1-2, with 11 positions matching TRBD1. V trimming: 2 bases; J trimming: 7 bases; junction bases outside the gene matches: 6. CDR3 length equals 15 residues. Germline V gives CDR1 MNHEY, CDR2 SMNVEV (reference sequence). The CDR3 is CASSLGQGASSGYTF. The DNA for the CDR3 is TGTGCCAGCAGTTTAGGACAGGGGGCTTCGTCTGGCTACACCTTC.

As concerns this clone: The identical CDR3 is also encoded by other nucleotide sequences in the sample. This chain uses TRBV27 with TRBJ2-1; D uncertain. The CDR3 has 11 residues. Germline values: CDR1 MNHEY, CDR2 SMNVEV (reference sequence). Deletions cut 6 bases from V and 4 bases from J, with 4 bases between. This CDR3 reads CASSQYNEQFF. CDR3 nucleotides: TGTGCCAGCAGCCAATACAATGAGCAGTTCTTC.

This chain joins TRBV5-1 and TRBJ2-5; 10 bases line up with TRBD2. The CDR3 length is 15 residues. Per germline, CDR1 SGHRS and CDR2 YFSETQ. With V trimmed by 3 bases and J by 8 bases, 10 bases remained unmatched. CDR3 in amino acids: CASSSWTSGHDTQYF. The CDR3 DNA reads TGCGCCAGCAGCTCCTGGACTAGCGGACATGACACCCAGTACTTC.

As to this clone: The same CDR3 arises from other DNA sequences in this sample as well. The gene calls are TRBV9 and TRBJ2-7; TRBD2 is a possible D gene (6 bases). V was trimmed by 5 bases and J by 3 bases, leaving 12 bases between them. Germline V gene sequence: CDR1 SGDLS, CDR2 YYNGEE. The CDR3 runs 13 residues. The DNA of the CDR3 is TGTGCCAGCAGTGCGGGACTGAGCTACGAGCAGTACTTC. Translating gives CASSAGLSYEQYF.

The gene calls are TRBV7-8 and TRBJ2-2; D possibly uses TRBD1 or TRBD2 (5 bases each). The CDR3 is 15 amino acids. Germline values: CDR1 SGHVS, CDR2 FQNEAQ. V lost 3 bases, J lost 1 base, and 9 bases lay in between. CDR3 sequence (DNA): TGTGCCAGCAGCTTGCCGGGACGGAACACCGGGGAGCTGTTTTTT. Translating it yields CASSLPGRNTGELFF.

The chain recombines TRBV23-1 with TRBJ2-7; D is uncertain. TRBV23-1 is treated as an ORF (open reading frame) with a function not yet certain. This CDR3 is built from 8 residues. In DNA form, the CDR3 reads TGCGTTAATAAAACGCAGTACTTC. Translation: CVNKTQYF.

CDR3 amino acids: CASSLDDSYYNSPLHF. The CDR3 DNA is TGTGCCAGCAGCTTAGACGACTCCTACTATAATTCACCCCTCCACTTT. The chain carries TRBV7-9 and TRBJ1-6; D unresolved. Trimming cost V 1 base and J 3 bases, with 10 bases left between them. The CDR3 has 16 residues. The germline CDR1 and CDR2 sequences are SEHNR and FQNEAQ (reference sequence).

The chain employs TRBV19 and TRBJ2-5, with 7 bases that match TRBD2. The V gene's germline CDR1 is LNHDA and CDR2 SQIVND (reference sequence). The CDR3 is made up of 15 amino acids. Trimming took 6 bases from V and 3 from J; bases not matched to a gene: 10. The CDR3 DNA follows: TGTGCCAGTAGCACCCCTAGGCGGGGGAAAGAGACCCAGTACTTC. It is translated as CASSTPRRGKETQYF.

The rearrangement links TRBV4-1 to TRBJ2-7; D gene ambiguous. The CDR3 runs to 17 residues. Trimming removed 0 bases at V and 0 bases at J, with 15 bases between. CDR1 MGHRA and CDR2 YSYEKL come from the germline V gene. The CDR3 loop reads CASSQETAVGNSYEQYF. The DNA for the CDR3 is TGCGCCAGCAGCCAAGAAACGGCGGTTGGTAACTCCTACGAGCAGTACTTC.

The rearrangement links TRBV23-1 to TRBJ2-6; 7 positions agree with TRBD1. TRBV23-1 has ORF status, its function being uncertain. The CDR3 has 17 amino acids. V lost 8 bases and J lost 3; bases outside the gene matches: 13. The CDR3 is CASPRGQGDYGANVLTF. The CDR3 region has the DNA TGCGCCAGCCCACGGGGCCAGGGGGATTATGGGGCCAACGTCCTGACTTTC.

The V call is TRBV30, the J call TRBJ1-1; D is perhaps TRBD1 (6 bases). The CDR3 sequence is 13 residues long. The V gene's germline CDR1 is GTSNPN and CDR2 SVGIG (reference sequence). V shed 2 bases and J shed 7 bases, with 14 bases lying between them. CDR3 region: CAWSPGTRVEAFF. The CDR3 bases are TGTGCCTGGAGTCCCGGGACAAGAGTTGAAGCTTTCTTT.

The rearrangement joins TRBV19 to TRBJ1-5; tentatively, D is TRBD1 (5 bases). The ends were cut back, 5 bases at V and 5 bases at J, with 22 bases in the middle. Per germline, CDR1 LNHDA and CDR2 SQIVND (reference sequence). The CDR3 is made up of 17 amino acids. The CDR3 loop is CASSWQGPGKRDQPQHF. The CDR3 nucleotides are TGTGCCAGTAGTTGGCAGGGTCCCGGCAAGAGGGATCAGCCCCAGCATTTT.

The chain couples TRBV5-6 to TRBJ2-7; D not resolved. The V end was cut by 0 bases, the J end by 2 bases, with 9 bases between. Germline V gene sequence: CDR1 SGHDT, CDR2 YYEEEE. The CDR3 is made up of 14 amino acids. DNA for the CDR3: TGTGCCAGCAGCTTGGAGTTTGCAGCCTACGAGCAGTACTTC. It codes for CASSLEFAAYEQYF.

The chain is built from TRBV5-4 and TRBJ1-6, with TRBD1 matching over 12 bases. Germline trimming cut 3 bases from V and 1 base from J; bases unmatched to any gene: 2. The CDR3 length is 17 residues. CDR1 and CDR2 (germline): SGHNT, YYREEE (reference sequence). CDR3 DNA sequence: TGTGCCAGCAGCTCGGGACAGGGGGCATCCTATAATTCACCCCTCCACTTT. Translation gives CASSSGQGASYNSPLHF.

The chain joins TRBV7-9 to TRBJ2-7; possible D gene TRBD2, 5 bases. Trimming shortened V by 5 bases and J by 5 bases, and 19 bases separated the two germline ends. The germline CDR1 and CDR2 sequences are SEHNR and FQNEAQ (reference sequence). The CDR3 runs to 15 residues. This CDR3 is CASSLPRGKGNEQYF. The CDR3 nucleotides are TGTGCCAGCAGCCTCCCGAGAGGGAAAGGAAACGAGCAGTACTTC.

V gene TRBV11-2 combines with J gene TRBJ2-7; tentatively, D is TRBD2 (5 bases). The CDR3 sequence is 15 residues long. In germline, CDR1 is SGHAT, CDR2 FQNNGV. V dropped 1 base and J dropped 3 bases, with 13 bases sitting between them. The CDR3 region is CASSLGLSGIYEQYF. In nucleotides, the CDR3 is TGTGCCAGCAGCTTAGGGTTGTCGGGAATCTACGAGCAGTACTTC. Using reference TRBV11-2 and TRBJ2-7 for the parts outside the CDR3, the full variable domain is EAGVAQSPRYKIIEKRQSVAFWCNPISGHATLYWYQQILGQGPKLLIQFQNNGVVDDSQLPKDRFSAERLKGVDSTLKIQPAKLEDSAVYLCASSLGLSGIYEQYFGPGTRLTVT.

V is TRBV29-1 and J is TRBJ1-2, with D perhaps matching TRBD1 (5 bases). With 6 bases removed from V and 6 bases from J, the gap between germline ends came to 14 bases. This CDR3 is 12 amino acids long. Germline values: CDR1 SQVTM, CDR2 ANQGSEA. CDR3 DNA sequence: TGCAGCGTCGACACGGGGCTACATGGCTACACCTTC. This gives the protein CSVDTGLHGYTF.

J is TRBJ1-1 and V is TRBV25-1; TRBD1 is a possible D gene (6 bases). Germline V gene sequence: CDR1 MGHDK, CDR2 SYGVNS. Between the trimmed V and J ends, which lost 5 bases and 7 bases, there was a span of 17 bases. The CDR3 consists of 14 residues. As DNA, the CDR3 is TGTGCCAGCAGTTCCCTAGGGGGAGCGGGTGAAGCTTTCTTT. Amino acid sequence: CASSSLGGAGEAFF.

V gene TRBV11-1 combines with J gene TRBJ2-5; D gene uncertain. The germline V gene encodes CDR1 SGHAT and CDR2 FQDESV (reference sequence). CDR3 length: 12 amino acids. V lost 4 bases and J lost 0, with 3 bases in between. The CDR3 nucleotides are TGTGCCAGCAGCTCTTACCAAGAGACCCAGTACTTC. This encodes CASSSYQETQYF.

In nucleotides, the CDR3 is TGTGCCAGCAGTGAAGTCGGGACAGCCGGGACCTACGAGCAGTACTTC. Encoded protein: CASSEVGTAGTYEQYF. This chain uses TRBV2 with TRBJ2-7, with TRBD1 matching 7 bases. V trimming: 1 base; J trimming: 2 bases; junction bases outside the gene matches: 8. This CDR3 spans 16 amino acids. CDR1 is SNHLY and CDR2 is FYNNEI in the germline V gene.

The count of this clone is one. This sequence joins TRBV2 and TRBJ2-2, with D hard to call. The germline gives CDR1 SNHLY, CDR2 FYNNEI. This CDR3 contains 14 residues. V was shortened by 1 base and J by 4 bases, with 7 bases between the two germline ends. CDR3 nucleotide sequence: TGTGCCAGCAGTGAAGATCACTTCACCGGGGAGCTGTTTTTT. This sequence encodes CASSEDHFTGELFF.

The V and J genes are TRBV4-1 and TRBJ2-7; the D gene is possibly TRBD2 (6 bases). The CDR3 has 16 residues. CDR1 is MGHRA and CDR2 is YSYEKL in the germline V gene. Trimming pared 0 bases from V and 0 bases from J, leaving 12 bases between. CDR3 sequence: CASSQDLRRDSYEQYF. CDR3 nucleotide sequence: TGCGCCAGCAGCCAAGATCTTAGGCGGGACTCCTACGAGCAGTACTTC.

The chain links TRBV6-1 to TRBJ1-1; D uncertain. V lost 7 bases, J lost 8 bases, and 11 bases lay in between. CDR3 length: 11 amino acids. The germline V gene encodes CDR1 MNHNS and CDR2 SASEGT. The CDR3 spells CASIRTWEAFF. The CDR3 region has the DNA TGTGCCAGCATCCGGACCTGGGAAGCTTTCTTT.

The chain employs TRBV4-2 and TRBJ1-5, with D unclear. The CDR3 is 18 amino acids. The ends were cut back, 0 bases at V and 2 bases at J, with 17 bases in the middle. Per the germline V gene, CDR1 is LGHNA and CDR2 is YNFKEQ. The CDR3 sequence is CASSQELEGSEGNQPQHF. CDR3 coding DNA: TGTGCCAGCAGCCAAGAACTAGAGGGTTCGGAGGGCAATCAGCCCCAGCATTTT.

The rearrangement uses TRBV5-1 and TRBJ2-7, with 11 bases matching TRBD2. Germline V CDR1 and CDR2: SGHRS, YFSETQ. The CDR3 spans 15 residues. The V and J ends lost 2 bases and 5 bases, in that order; junction bases with no gene match: 6. CDR3 in amino acids: CASSFIAGGVDEQYF. The CDR3 coding sequence is TGCGCCAGCAGCTTTATAGCGGGAGGGGTTGACGAGCAGTACTTC.

The chain joins TRBV6-6 to TRBJ1-4, with TRBD1 matching over 7 bases. The CDR3 totals 13 residues. V was clipped by 8 bases and J by 8 bases; unmatched bases: 8. Germline V gene lookup returns CDR1 MNHNY and CDR2 SVGAGI (reference sequence). The DNA of the CDR3 is TGTGCCAGCTCGACAGGGCTCGAGGAAAAACTGTTTTTT. The encoded protein is CASSTGLEEKLFF.